This T cell receptor (beta chain) was recovered during a study of CD8+ T cells in alopecia areata. The treatment was: oral pan-JAK inhibitor, 5-10 mg twice daily. A single count supports this clone. RNA extraction and reverse transcription yielded cDNA as sequencing template. Produced via immunoSEQ multiplex PCR; TCRdb's table is partial and in-frame only. The repertoire holds 170,000 or so clones, with around three fifths as singletons. This clonotype originated in a human donor with alopecia areata. The sample in question was CD8+ T cells sorted from blood, obtained at week 24, from a patient treated with tofacitinib.

The CDR3 here is CASSGAGRGFGAQHF. The DNA of the CDR3 is TGTGCCAGCAGTGGGGCCGGACGGGGATTCGGGGCCCAGCATTTT. The rearrangement links TRBV25-1 to TRBJ1-5, with D unclear. The V end was cut by 4 bases, the J end by 11 bases, with 21 bases between. The CDR3 consists of 15 residues. Germline CDR1 and CDR2: MGHDK and SYGVNS.